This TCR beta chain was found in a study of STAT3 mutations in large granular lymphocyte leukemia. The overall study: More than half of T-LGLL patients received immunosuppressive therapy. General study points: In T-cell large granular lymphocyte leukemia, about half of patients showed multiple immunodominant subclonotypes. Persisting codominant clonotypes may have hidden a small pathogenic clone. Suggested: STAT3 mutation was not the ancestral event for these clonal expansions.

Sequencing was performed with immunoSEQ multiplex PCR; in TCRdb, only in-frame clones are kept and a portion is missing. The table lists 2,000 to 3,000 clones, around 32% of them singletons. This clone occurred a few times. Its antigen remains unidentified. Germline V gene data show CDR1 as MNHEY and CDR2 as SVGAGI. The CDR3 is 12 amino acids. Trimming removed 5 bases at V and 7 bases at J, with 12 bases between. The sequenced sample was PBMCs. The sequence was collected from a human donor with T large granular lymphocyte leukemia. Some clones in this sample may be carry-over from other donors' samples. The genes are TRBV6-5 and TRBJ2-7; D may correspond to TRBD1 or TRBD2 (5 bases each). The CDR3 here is CASSPPGREQYF. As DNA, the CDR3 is TGTGCCAGCAGTCCCCCGGGGCGAGAGCAGTACTTC.